The 13 T cell receptor beta chains listed next were all sequenced from one sample in a study of blood T cell repertoires in COVID-19. The assay was immunoSEQ multiplex PCR, and TCRdb's table has in-frame clones only and misses some. The sample yields under 150,000 clones, about 84% seen once. The sample consisted of peripheral blood. The receptors shown here come from a man aged 55 to 70 with active or convalescent COVID-19.

This clone was detected a few times. CDR3 nucleotide sequence: TGCAGTGGACAGCACCAAGAGACCCAGTACTTC. Encoded protein: CSGQHQETQYF. The chain carries TRBV20-1 and TRBJ2-5; maybe TRBD1 (5 bases). The germline V and J ends were trimmed by 7 bases and 0 bases, with 6 bases remaining between them. Germline values: CDR1 DFQATT, CDR2 SNEGSKA (reference sequence). This CDR3 has 11 amino acids.

This chain uses TRBV19 with TRBJ1-2; TRBD1 is a possible D gene (5 bases). V was pared by 5 bases and J by 7 bases, with 23 bases between. This CDR3 has 16 amino acids. Germline loops: CDR1 LNHDA, CDR2 SQIVND (reference sequence). The CDR3 nucleotides read TGTGCCAGTAGTCCCCCCCTGGGGCGGCTCGCCCGTGGCTACACCTTC. This sequence encodes CASSPPLGRLARGYTF. Variable domain in full (rest from reference TRBV19 and TRBJ1-2): DGGITQSPKYLFRKEGQNVTLSCEQNLNHDAMYWYRQDPGQGLRLIYYSQIVNDFQKGDIAEGYSVSREKKESFPLTVTSAQKNPTAFYLCASSPPLGRLARGYTFGSGTRLTVV.

The chain links TRBV4-3 to TRBJ1-4; D possibly corresponds to TRBD1 (6 bases). CDR3 length: 16 amino acids. V was cut by 4 bases and J by 6 bases, with 18 bases left in between. Germline V gives CDR1 LGHNA, CDR2 YSLEER. For the CDR3, the DNA is TGCGCCAGCAGCCCTTCTGGGGGACAATTTTATGAAAAACTGTTTTTT. It is translated as CASSPSGGQFYEKLFF.

The chain links TRBV6-6 to TRBJ2-2; 7 bases line up with TRBD1. Looked up from germline, CDR1 is MNHNY and CDR2 is SVGAGI (reference sequence). J lost 6 bases, V lost 1 base, and 2 bases had no gene match. This CDR3 region has 14 residues. The CDR3: CASSYLQGSGELFF. The CDR3, as DNA: TGTGCCAGCAGTTACTTACAGGGGTCCGGGGAGCTGTTTTTT.

The chain has TRBV5-5 and TRBJ2-3, with D possibly matching TRBD1 (5 bases). The CDR3 loop spans 14 amino acids. Looked up from germline, CDR1 is SGHKS and CDR2 is YYEKEE (reference sequence). Trimming took 1 base from V and 3 from J, leaving 9 bases between them. CDR3 residues: CASSLMAGTDTQYF. The CDR3 coding sequence is TGTGCCAGCAGCTTGATGGCAGGGACAGATACGCAGTATTTT. Full variable domain (missing parts from reference TRBV5-5 and TRBJ2-3): DAGVTQSPTHLIKTRGQQVTLRCSPISGHKSVSWYQQVLGQGPQFIFQYYEKEERGRGNFPDRFSARQFPNYSSELNVNALLLGDSALYLCASSLMAGTDTQYFGPGTRLTVL.

The sample holds one count of this clone. V is TRBV14 and J is TRBJ2-3, with 13 bases fitting TRBD2. The CDR3 totals 15 residues. Germline V gene data show CDR1 as SGHDN and CDR2 as FVKESK. With 5 bases clipped from V and 13 bases from J, the junction kept 12 bases outside the gene matches. Here the CDR3 reads CASSSAGTSGTAEYF. The CDR3 DNA sequence: TGTGCCAGCAGCTCCGCCGGGACTAGCGGGACGGCTGAGTATTTT.

V is TRBV4-1 and J is TRBJ2-5; D is unresolved. Germline CDR1 MGHRA, CDR2 YSYEKL. V was clipped by 0 bases and J by 1 base, with 9 bases between them. The CDR3 extends over 15 amino acids. CDR3 region: CASSQEWASQETQYF. The CDR3 DNA is TGCGCCAGCAGCCAAGAGTGGGCCAGCCAAGAGACCCAGTACTTC.

The chain employs TRBV27 and TRBJ2-7; TRBD2 matches at 8 bases. CDR1 is MNHEY, CDR2 SMNVEV, per germline (reference sequence). The CDR3 has 15 amino acids. V lost 0 bases to trimming and J lost 0 bases; unmatched junction nucleotides: 1. In DNA, the CDR3 is TGTGCCAGCAGTTTATCACTAGCGGTCTCCTACGAGCAGTACTTC. The encoded protein is CASSLSLAVSYEQYF.

The gene calls are TRBV7-9 and TRBJ2-1, with 11 positions matching TRBD2. With V trimmed by 5 bases and J by 6 bases, 3 bases remained unmatched. Germline CDR1 is SEHNR and CDR2 is FQNEAQ (reference sequence). The CDR3 extends over 14 amino acids. CDR3 in amino acids: CASSRTSGRNEQFF. The CDR3 DNA follows: TGTGCCAGCAGCCGGACTAGCGGGCGCAATGAGCAGTTCTTC.

This chain joins TRBV29-1 and TRBJ2-1, with a tentative D call TRBD2 (6 bases). The V gene lost 7 bases and the J gene lost 12 bases, with 16 bases spanning the gap. The CDR3 sequence is 11 residues long. CDR1 is SQVTM and CDR2 is ANQGSEA in the germline V gene. CDR3 region: CSAHSLALQFF. The CDR3 DNA sequence: TGCAGCGCCCACTCCCTAGCGCTGCAGTTCTTC.

This clone was seen only once. This rearrangement joins TRBV7-6 to TRBJ2-5, with 8 positions matching TRBD1. The CDR3 sequence is 16 residues long. Germline CDR1 reads SGHVS; CDR2 reads FNYEAQ. Losses at the gene ends were 0 bases for V and 1 base for J; bases not matched to a gene: 4. CDR3 DNA: TGTGCCAGCAGCTTAGCCAGTGGGACAGGCCAAGAGACCCAGTACTTC. It codes for CASSLASGTGQETQYF.

The rearrangement joins TRBV28 to TRBJ2-6; 7 bases line up with TRBD1. The CDR3 extends over 15 amino acids. Trimming at V came to 6 bases and at J to 4 bases, leaving 6 bases not matched to a gene. Germline V gene sequence: CDR1 MDHEN, CDR2 SYDVKM. The CDR3, as DNA: TGTGCCAGCAGAGGGGGACAGCAGGGGGCCAACGTCCTGACTTTC. Its translation is CASRGGQQGANVLTF.

This rearrangement joins TRBV15 to TRBJ1-3, with a weak D call TRBD1 (6 bases). The CDR3 loop spans 15 amino acids. CDR1 LNHNV and CDR2 YYDKDF come from the germline V gene (reference sequence). V lost 4 bases and J 4 bases, leaving 14 bases between the germline ends. The DNA of the CDR3 is TGTGCCACCAGCACAGGACAGCCTTTCGGAAACACCATATATTTT. Its protein is CATSTGQPFGNTIYF.